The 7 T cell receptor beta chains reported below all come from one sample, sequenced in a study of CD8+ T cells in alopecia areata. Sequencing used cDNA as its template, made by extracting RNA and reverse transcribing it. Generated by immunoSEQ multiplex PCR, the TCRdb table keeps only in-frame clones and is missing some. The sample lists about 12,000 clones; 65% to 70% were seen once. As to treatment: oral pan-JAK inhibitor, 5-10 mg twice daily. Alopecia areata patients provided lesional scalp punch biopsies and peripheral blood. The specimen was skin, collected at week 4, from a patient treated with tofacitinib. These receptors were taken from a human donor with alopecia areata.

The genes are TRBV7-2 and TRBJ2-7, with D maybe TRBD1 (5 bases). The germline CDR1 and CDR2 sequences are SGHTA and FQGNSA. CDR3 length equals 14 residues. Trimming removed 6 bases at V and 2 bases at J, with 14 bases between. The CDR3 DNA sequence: TGTGCCAGCAGTTTATCAGGGTTCCCCTACGAGCAGTACTTC. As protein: CASSLSGFPYEQYF. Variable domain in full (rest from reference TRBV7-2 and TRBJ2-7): GAGVSQSPSNKVTEKGKDVELRCDPISGHTALYWYRQSLGQGLEFLIYFQGNSAPDKSGLPSDRFSAERTGGSVSTLTIQRTQQEDSAVYLCASSLSGFPYEQYFGPGTRLTVT.

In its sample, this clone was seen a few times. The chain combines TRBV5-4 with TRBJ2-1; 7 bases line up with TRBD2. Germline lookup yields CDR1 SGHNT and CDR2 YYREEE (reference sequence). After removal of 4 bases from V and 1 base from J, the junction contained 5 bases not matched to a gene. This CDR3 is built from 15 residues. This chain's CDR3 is CASSPGGVSYNEQFF. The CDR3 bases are TGTGCCAGCAGCCCTGGGGGGGTGTCCTACAATGAGCAGTTCTTC.

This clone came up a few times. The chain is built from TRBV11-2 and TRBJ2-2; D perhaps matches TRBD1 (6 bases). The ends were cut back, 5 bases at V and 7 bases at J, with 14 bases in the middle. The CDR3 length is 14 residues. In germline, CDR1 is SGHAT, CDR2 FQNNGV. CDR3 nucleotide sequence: TGTGCCAGCAGCGTACAGGGAATGGGCGGGGAGCTGTTTTTT. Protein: CASSVQGMGGELFF.

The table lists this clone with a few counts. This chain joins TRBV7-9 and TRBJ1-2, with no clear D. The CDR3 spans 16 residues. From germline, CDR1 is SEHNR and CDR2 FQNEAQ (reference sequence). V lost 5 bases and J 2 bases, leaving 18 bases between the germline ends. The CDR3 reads CASSPYPGSVNYGYTF. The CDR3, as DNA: TGTGCCAGCAGCCCTTACCCGGGGTCAGTAAACTATGGCTACACCTTC.

CDR3 in amino acids: CASSRTGLFQETQYF. CDR3 coding DNA: TGTGCCAGCAGTCGGACAGGGTTGTTCCAAGAGACCCAGTACTTC. The rearrangement uses TRBV6-5 and TRBJ2-5; 8 bases are shared with TRBD1. The junction had 6 bases not matched to a gene; V was cut back by 5 bases and J by 1 base. The germline gives CDR1 MNHEY, CDR2 SVGAGI. This CDR3 contains 15 residues.

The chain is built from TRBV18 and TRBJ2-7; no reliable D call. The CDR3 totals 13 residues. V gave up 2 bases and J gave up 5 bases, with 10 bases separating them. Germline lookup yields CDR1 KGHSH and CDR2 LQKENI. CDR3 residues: CASSPNQQDEQYF. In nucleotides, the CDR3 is TGTGCCAGCTCACCAAACCAGCAGGACGAGCAGTACTTC.

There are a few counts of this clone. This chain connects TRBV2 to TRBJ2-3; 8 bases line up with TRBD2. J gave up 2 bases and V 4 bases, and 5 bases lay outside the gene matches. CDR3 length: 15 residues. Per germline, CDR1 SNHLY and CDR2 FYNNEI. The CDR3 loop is CASSGGAGDTDTQYF. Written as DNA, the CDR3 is TGTGCCAGCAGTGGAGGAGCGGGGGACACAGATACGCAGTATTTT.